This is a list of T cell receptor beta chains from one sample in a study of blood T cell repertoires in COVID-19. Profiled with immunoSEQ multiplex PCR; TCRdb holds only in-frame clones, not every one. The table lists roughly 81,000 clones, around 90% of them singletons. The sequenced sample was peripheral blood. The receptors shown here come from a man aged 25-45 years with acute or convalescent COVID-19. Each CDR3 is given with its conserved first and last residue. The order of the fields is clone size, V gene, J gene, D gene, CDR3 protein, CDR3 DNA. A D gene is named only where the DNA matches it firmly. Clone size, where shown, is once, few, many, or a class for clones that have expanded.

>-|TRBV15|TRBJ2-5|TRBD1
CATTLDRAQETQYF
TGTGCCACCACCCTAGACAGGGCTCAAGAGACCCAGTACTTC
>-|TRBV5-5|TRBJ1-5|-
CASSLGPALANQPQHF
TGTGCCAGCAGCTTGGGACCCGCCTTAGCCAATCAGCCCCAGCATTTT
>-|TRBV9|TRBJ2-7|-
CASSVGEAELYEQYF
TGTGCCAGCAGCGTAGGAGAGGCGGAACTCTACGAGCAGTACTTC
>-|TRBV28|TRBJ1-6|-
CASRPSGGSISPLHF
TGTGCCAGCCGACCCTCGGGGGGTAGTATATCACCCCTCCACTTT
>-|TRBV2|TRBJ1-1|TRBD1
CASRGQGWTEAFF
TGTGCCAGCAGAGGACAGGGCTGGACTGAAGCTTTCTTT
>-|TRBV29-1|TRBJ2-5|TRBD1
CSVRRGLGGTQYF
TGCAGCGTCCGCAGGGGGCTCGGGGGGACCCAGTACTTC
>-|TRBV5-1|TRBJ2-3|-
CASSLEGPTDTQYF
TGCGCCAGCAGTCTGGAGGGGCCCACAGATACGCAGTATTTT
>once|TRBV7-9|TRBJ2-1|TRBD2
CASSKLAGGPYNEQFF
TGTGCCAGCAGCAAACTAGCGGGAGGGCCCTACAATGAGCAGTTCTTC
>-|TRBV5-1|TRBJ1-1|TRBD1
CASSLGQGMNTEAFF
TGCGCCAGCAGCTTGGGACAGGGCATGAACACTGAAGCTTTCTTT
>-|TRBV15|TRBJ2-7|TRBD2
CATSRDLSRESVHEQYF
TGTGCCACCAGCAGAGATCTCTCGCGGGAGAGCGTCCACGAGCAGTACTTC
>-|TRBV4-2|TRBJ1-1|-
CASSQEQGLPSNTEAFF
TGTGCCAGCAGCCAGGAGCAGGGACTCCCTTCGAACACTGAAGCTTTCTTT
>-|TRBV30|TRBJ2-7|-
CAWRGILGGYEQYF
TGTGCCTGGAGGGGGATTCTAGGGGGCTACGAGCAGTACTTC
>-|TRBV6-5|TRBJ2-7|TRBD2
CASGAGPTYEQYF
TGTGCCAGCGGAGCGGGGCCGACCTACGAGCAGTACTTC
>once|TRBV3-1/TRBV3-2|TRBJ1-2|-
CASSQGAGGGYGYTF
TGTGCCAGCAGCCAAGGAGCGGGAGGGGGCTATGGCTACACCTTC
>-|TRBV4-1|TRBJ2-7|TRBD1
CASSPGTGVNEQYF
TGCGCCAGCAGCCCCGGGACAGGGGTCAACGAGCAGTACTTC
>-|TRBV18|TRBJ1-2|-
CASSQQVDGYTF
TGTGCCAGCTCCCAACAAGTGGATGGCTACACCTTC
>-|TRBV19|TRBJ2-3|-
CASSILATDTQYF
TGTGCCAGTAGTATACTAGCCACAGATACGCAGTATTTT
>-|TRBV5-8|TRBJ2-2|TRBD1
CASSFRGRNTGELFF
TGTGCCAGCAGCTTCAGGGGGAGGAACACCGGGGAGCTGTTTTTT
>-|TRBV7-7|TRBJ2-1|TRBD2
CASSLIAGGNNEQFF
TGTGCTAGCAGCTTAATAGCGGGAGGTAACAATGAGCAGTTCTTC
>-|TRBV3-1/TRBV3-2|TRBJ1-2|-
CASSHRGRSDGYTF
TGTGCCAGCAGCCACAGAGGAAGGAGCGACGGCTACACCTTC
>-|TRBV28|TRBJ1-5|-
CASSLKGGPNQPQHF
TGTGCCAGCAGCCTCAAGGGGGGGCCCAATCAGCCCCAGCATTTT
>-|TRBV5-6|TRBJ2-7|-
CASSLRTGSTEQYF
TGTGCCAGCAGCTTGCGAACAGGGTCAACCGAGCAGTACTTC
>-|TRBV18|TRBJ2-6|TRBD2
CASSPQLSGSSGANVLTF
TGTGCCAGCTCACCACAGCTTAGCGGGAGCTCTGGGGCCAACGTCCTGACTTTC
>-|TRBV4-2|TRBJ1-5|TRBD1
CASRQVGQGKDGNQPQHF
TGTGCCAGCAGGCAAGTGGGACAGGGAAAGGACGGCAATCAGCCCCAGCATTTT
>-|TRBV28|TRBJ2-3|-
CASNRQADTQYF
TGTGCCAGCAACCGCCAGGCGGATACGCAGTATTTT
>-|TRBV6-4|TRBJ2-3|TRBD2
CASSEEAGGTDTQYF
TGTGCCAGCAGTGAGGAGGCGGGAGGCACAGATACGCAGTATTTT
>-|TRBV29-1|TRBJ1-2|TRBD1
CSVRLYGTAYGYTF
TGCAGCGTCCGCCTCTACGGGACAGCCTATGGCTACACCTTC
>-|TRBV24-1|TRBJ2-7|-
CATSEGDEQYF
TGTGCCACCAGTGAAGGGGATGAGCAGTACTTC
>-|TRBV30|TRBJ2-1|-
CAWSARSEQFF
TGTGCCTGGAGTGCAAGGAGTGAGCAGTTCTTC
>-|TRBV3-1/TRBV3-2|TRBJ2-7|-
CASSLGALGAYEQYF
TGTGCCAGCAGCCTCGGTGCCTTGGGAGCCTACGAGCAGTACTTC
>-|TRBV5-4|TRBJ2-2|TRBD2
CASSLAGTGELFF
TGTGCCAGCAGCTTAGCGGGGACCGGGGAGCTGTTTTTT
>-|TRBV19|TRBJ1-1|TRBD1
CASSIRQGMVTEAFF
TGTGCCAGTAGTATTCGACAGGGGATGGTGACTGAAGCTTTCTTT
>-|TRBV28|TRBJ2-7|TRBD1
CASGLLGTGGYEQYF
TGTGCCAGCGGGCTCCTGGGGACAGGGGGCTACGAGCAGTACTTC
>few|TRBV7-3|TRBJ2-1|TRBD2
CASSLTLAGAPGHEQFF
TGTGCCAGCAGCTTAACGCTAGCGGGAGCCCCGGGCCATGAGCAGTTCTTC
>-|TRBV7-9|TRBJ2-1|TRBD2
CASSLIGTRIHNEQFF
TGTGCCAGCAGCTTAATCGGGACTAGGATCCACAATGAGCAGTTCTTC
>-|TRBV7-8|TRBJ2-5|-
CASSLSYTSQGLAGETQYF
TGTGCCAGCAGCCTATCTTACACTAGCCAGGGTTTGGCAGGGGAGACCCAGTACTTC
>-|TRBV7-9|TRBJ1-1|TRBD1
CASSLETGDAFF
TGTGCCAGCAGCTTAGAGACAGGGGACGCTTTCTTT
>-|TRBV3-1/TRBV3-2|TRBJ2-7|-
CASSLQTGYEQYF
TGTGCCAGCAGCCTACAGACAGGCTACGAGCAGTACTTC
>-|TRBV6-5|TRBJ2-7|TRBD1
CASRPGQGSVYEQYF
TGTGCCAGCAGACCTGGACAGGGCTCTGTTTACGAGCAGTACTTC
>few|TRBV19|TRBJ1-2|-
CASSQDSNYGYTF
TGTGCCAGTAGCCAGGACAGCAACTATGGCTACACCTTC
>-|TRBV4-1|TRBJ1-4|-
CASSQESEKLFF
TGCGCCAGCAGCCAAGAAAGCGAAAAACTGTTTTTT
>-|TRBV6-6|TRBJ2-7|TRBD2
CASRNSGGGRAHEQYF
TGTGCCAGCAGAAATTCGGGGGGCGGGAGGGCCCACGAGCAGTACTTC
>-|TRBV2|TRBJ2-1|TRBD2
CASSGAGGPFNEQFF
TGTGCCAGCAGTGGAGCGGGAGGCCCCTTCAATGAGCAGTTCTTC